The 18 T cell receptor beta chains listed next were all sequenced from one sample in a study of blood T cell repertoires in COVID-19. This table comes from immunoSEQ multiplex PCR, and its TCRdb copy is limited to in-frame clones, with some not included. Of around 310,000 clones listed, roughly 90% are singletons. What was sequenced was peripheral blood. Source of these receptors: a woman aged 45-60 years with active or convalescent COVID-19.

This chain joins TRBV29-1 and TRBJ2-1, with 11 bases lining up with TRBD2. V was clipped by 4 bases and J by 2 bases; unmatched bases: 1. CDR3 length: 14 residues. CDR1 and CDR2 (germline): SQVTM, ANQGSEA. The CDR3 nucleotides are TGCAGCGTTGTGGGACTAGCGGCCTACAATGAGCAGTTCTTC. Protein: CSVVGLAAYNEQFF.

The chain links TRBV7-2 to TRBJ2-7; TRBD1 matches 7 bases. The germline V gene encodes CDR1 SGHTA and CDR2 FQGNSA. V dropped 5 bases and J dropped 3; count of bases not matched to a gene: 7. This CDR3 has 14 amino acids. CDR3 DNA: TGTGCCAGCAGCCCGGGACAGCAAAACTACGAGCAGTACTTC. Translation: CASSPGQQNYEQYF.

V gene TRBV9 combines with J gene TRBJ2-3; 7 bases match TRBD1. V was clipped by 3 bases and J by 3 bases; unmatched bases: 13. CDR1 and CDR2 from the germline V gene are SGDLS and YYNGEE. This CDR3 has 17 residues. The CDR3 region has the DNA TGTGCCAGCAGCGCAACTCCTTTCACAGGGGTTACAGATACGCAGTATTTT. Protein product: CASSATPFTGVTDTQYF.

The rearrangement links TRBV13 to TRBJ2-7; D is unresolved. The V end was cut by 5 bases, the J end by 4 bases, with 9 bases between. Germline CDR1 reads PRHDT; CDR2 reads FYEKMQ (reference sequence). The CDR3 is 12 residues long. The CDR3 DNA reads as TGTGCCAGCAGCCCGTCCGGGTACGAGCAGTACTTC. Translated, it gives CASSPSGYEQYF. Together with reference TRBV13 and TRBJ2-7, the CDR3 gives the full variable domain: AAGVIQSPRHLIKEKRETATLKCYPIPRHDTVYWYQQGPGQDPQFLISFYEKMQSDKGSIPDRFSAQQFSDYHSELNMSSLELGDSALYFCASSPSGYEQYFGPGTRLTVT.

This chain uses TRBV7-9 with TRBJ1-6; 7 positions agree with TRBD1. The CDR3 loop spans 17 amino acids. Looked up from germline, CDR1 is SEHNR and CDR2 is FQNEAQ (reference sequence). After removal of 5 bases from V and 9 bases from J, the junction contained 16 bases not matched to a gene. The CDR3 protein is CASSPKQGRSRGSPLHF. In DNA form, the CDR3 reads TGTGCCAGCAGCCCCAAACAGGGGAGGTCGAGAGGTTCACCCCTCCACTTT.

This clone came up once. CDR3 protein: CASSVNSASYEQYF. Here the CDR3 DNA reads TGTGCCAGCAGCGTAAATAGCGCATCCTACGAGCAGTACTTC. The genes are TRBV9 and TRBJ2-7; a weak D match, TRBD2 (5 bases). The germline CDR1 and CDR2 sequences are SGDLS and YYNGEE. V shed 1 base and J shed 1 base, with 9 bases lying between them. The CDR3 totals 14 residues.

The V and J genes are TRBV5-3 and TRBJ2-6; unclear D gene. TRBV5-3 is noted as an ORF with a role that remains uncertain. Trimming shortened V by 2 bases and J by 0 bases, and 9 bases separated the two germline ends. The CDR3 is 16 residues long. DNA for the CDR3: TGTGCCAGAAGCTTTAGCACACTCTCTGGGGCCAACGTCCTGACTTTC. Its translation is CARSFSTLSGANVLTF.

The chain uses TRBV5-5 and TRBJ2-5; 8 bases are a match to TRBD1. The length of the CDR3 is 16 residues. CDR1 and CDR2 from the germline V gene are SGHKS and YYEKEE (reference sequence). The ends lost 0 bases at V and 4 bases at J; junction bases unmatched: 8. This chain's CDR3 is CASSLEGQDSSETQYF. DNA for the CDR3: TGTGCCAGCAGCTTGGAGGGACAGGACAGCTCAGAGACCCAGTACTTC.

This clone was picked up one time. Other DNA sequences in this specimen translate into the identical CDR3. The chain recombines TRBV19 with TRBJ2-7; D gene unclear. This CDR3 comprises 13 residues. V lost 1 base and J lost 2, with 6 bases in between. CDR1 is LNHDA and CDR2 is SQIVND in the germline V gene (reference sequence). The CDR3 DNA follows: TGTGCCAGTAGTATAGGCAGTCCCTACGAGCAGTACTTC. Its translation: CASSIGSPYEQYF.

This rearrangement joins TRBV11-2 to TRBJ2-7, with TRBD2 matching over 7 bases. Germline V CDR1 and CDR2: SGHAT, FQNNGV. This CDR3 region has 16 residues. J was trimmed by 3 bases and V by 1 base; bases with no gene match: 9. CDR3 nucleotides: TGTGCCAGCAGCTTAGCGGCTAGCGGAATCCTCTACGAGCAGTACTTC. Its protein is CASSLAASGILYEQYF.

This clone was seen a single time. The CDR3 protein is CASSQEQGASYGYTF. The CDR3 DNA is TGCGCCAGCAGCCAAGAACAGGGGGCGTCCTATGGCTACACCTTC. The chain uses TRBV4-3 and TRBJ1-2; 9 bases are a match to TRBD1. CDR1 and CDR2 from the germline V gene are LGHNA and YSLEER. There are 15 residues in the CDR3. V trimming: 0 bases; J trimming: 4 bases; junction bases outside the gene matches: 3.

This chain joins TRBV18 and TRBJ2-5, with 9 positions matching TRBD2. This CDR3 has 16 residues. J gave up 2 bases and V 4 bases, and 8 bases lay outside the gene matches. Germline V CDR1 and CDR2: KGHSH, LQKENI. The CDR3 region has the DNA TGTGCCAGCTCACGAATGCTAGCGGGGCAACAAGAGACCCAGTACTTC. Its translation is CASSRMLAGQQETQYF. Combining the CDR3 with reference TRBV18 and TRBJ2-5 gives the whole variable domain NAGVMQNPRHLVRRRGQEARLRCSPMKGHSHVYWYRQLPEEGLKFMVYLQKENIIDESGMPKERFSAEFPKEGPSILRIQQVVRGDSAAYFCASSRMLAGQQETQYFGPGTRLLVL.

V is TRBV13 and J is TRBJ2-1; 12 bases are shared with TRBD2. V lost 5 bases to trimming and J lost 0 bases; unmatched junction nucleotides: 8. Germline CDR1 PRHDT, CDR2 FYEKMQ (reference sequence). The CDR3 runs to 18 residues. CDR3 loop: CASSGGTSGLSSYNEQFF. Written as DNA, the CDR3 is TGTGCCAGCAGCGGGGGGACTAGCGGGTTGAGCTCCTACAATGAGCAGTTCTTC.

The CDR3 DNA sequence: TGCGCCAGCAGCTTGAGCGGGGGGACTGAAGCTTTCTTT. Encoded protein: CASSLSGGTEAFF. The V call is TRBV5-1, the J call TRBJ1-1; a weak D match, TRBD1 (5 bases). V was cut by 1 base and J by 5 bases, with 9 bases left in between. CDR1 SGHRS and CDR2 YFSETQ come from the germline V gene. The CDR3 is 13 residues long. Combining the CDR3 with reference TRBV5-1 and TRBJ1-1 gives the whole variable domain KAGVTQTPRYLIKTRGQQVTLSCSPISGHRSVSWYQQTPGQGLQFLFEYFSETQRNKGNFPGRFSGRQFSNSRSEMNVSTLELGDSALYLCASSLSGGTEAFFGQGTRLTVV.

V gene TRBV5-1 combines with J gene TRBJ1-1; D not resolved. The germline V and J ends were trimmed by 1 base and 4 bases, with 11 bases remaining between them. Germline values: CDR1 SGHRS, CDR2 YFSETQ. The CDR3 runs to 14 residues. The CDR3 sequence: CASSLPGRSTEAFF. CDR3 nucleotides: TGCGCCAGCAGCTTGCCGGGGAGAAGCACTGAAGCTTTCTTT.

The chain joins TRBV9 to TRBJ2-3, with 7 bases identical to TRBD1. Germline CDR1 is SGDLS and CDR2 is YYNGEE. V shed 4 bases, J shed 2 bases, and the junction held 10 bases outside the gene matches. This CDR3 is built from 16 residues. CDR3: CASSYGDSFFTDTQYF. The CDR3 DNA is TGTGCCAGCAGCTACGGGGACAGTTTTTTCACAGATACGCAGTATTTT.

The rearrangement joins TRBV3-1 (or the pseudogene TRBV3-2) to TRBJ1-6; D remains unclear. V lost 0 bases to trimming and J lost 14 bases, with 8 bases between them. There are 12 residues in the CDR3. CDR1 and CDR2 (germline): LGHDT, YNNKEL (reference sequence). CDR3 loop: CASSQDVDSLHF. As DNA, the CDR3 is TGTGCCAGCAGCCAAGACGTAGATTCCCTCCACTTT.

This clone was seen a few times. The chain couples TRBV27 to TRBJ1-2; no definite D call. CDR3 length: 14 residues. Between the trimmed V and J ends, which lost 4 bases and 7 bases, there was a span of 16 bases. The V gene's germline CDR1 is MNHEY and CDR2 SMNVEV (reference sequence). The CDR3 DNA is TGTGCCAGCAGTTCCTCACAGCTGCCTGGTGGCTACACCTTC. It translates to CASSSSQLPGGYTF.